These 12 T cell receptor beta chains came from one sample sequenced in a study of blood T cell repertoires in COVID-19. Method: immunoSEQ multiplex PCR; TCRdb's copy keeps in-frame clones and lacks some. The sample holds around 100,000 clones, roughly 85% seen once. Sequencing was performed on peripheral blood. The receptors here all came from a human donor in a cohort sampled during active COVID-19.

The rearrangement links TRBV19 to TRBJ1-5; TRBD1 agrees at 11 bases. Germline V gene lookup returns CDR1 LNHDA and CDR2 SQIVND (reference sequence). Trimming took 5 bases from V and 6 from J; bases not matched to a gene: 3. CDR3 length: 14 residues. The CDR3 nucleotides are TGTGCCAGTAGTGGGACAGGGGGACGTCAGCCCCAGCATTTT. Translated, it gives CASSGTGGRQPQHF.

V gene TRBV19 combines with J gene TRBJ2-7, with TRBD1 matching 9 bases. Germline values: CDR1 LNHDA, CDR2 SQIVND (reference sequence). The CDR3 consists of 15 residues. V lost 5 bases, J lost 2 bases, and 7 bases stayed unmatched. The CDR3 coding sequence is TGTGCCAGTAGTGCCCGGGACAGGGCGACCTACGAGCAGTACTTC. It is translated as CASSARDRATYEQYF.

This clone has just a few counts. The rearrangement joins TRBV24-1 to TRBJ2-7, with 7 bases that match TRBD1. Per the germline V gene, CDR1 is KGHDR and CDR2 is SFDVKD. V shed 7 bases and J 0 bases; nucleotides not matched to a gene: 8. This CDR3 is built from 15 residues. CDR3 sequence (DNA): TGTGCCACCAGACCTATACAGGGGCCCTCCTACGAGCAGTACTTC. Its translation is CATRPIQGPSYEQYF.

V gene TRBV4-1 combines with J gene TRBJ2-1; tentative D call: TRBD2 (5 bases). Germline V lookup: CDR1 MGHRA, CDR2 YSYEKL. CDR3 length equals 16 residues. Trimming took 0 bases from V and 8 from J, leaving 17 bases between them. The chain's CDR3 is CASSQDTGNPIDEQFF. The CDR3 DNA reads TGCGCCAGCAGCCAAGATACCGGGAACCCCATCGATGAGCAGTTCTTC.

The chain couples TRBV6-6 to TRBJ1-2, with D tentatively TRBD1 (5 bases). The V and J ends lost 6 bases and 0 bases respectively, with 11 bases between them. From germline, CDR1 is MNHNY and CDR2 SVGAGI (reference sequence). CDR3 length: 14 amino acids. CDR3 bases: TGTGCCAGCAGCAGGGATAGAGCTAACTATGGCTACACCTTC. It translates to CASSRDRANYGYTF.

CDR3 coding DNA: TGTGCCAGCAGCTCAACCCTTTACGGGACATCGGACACAGATACGCAGTATTTT. It encodes CASSSTLYGTSDTDTQYF. The rearrangement links TRBV21-1 to TRBJ2-3; the DNA was not used to check the table's D call, TRBD1. TRBV21-1 is a listed pseudogene. The CDR3 consists of 18 residues.

The chain employs TRBV6-5 and TRBJ1-4; TRBD1 is a possible D gene (6 bases). From germline, CDR1 is MNHEY and CDR2 SVGAGI. The CDR3 is 15 residues long. With 5 bases removed from V and 7 bases from J, the gap between germline ends came to 17 bases. The CDR3 nucleotides read TGTGCCAGCAGTACCGCGGGGGGGCGTGGTGAAAAACTGTTTTTT. It encodes CASSTAGGRGEKLFF.

The chain joins TRBV12-3 or TRBV12-4 to TRBJ1-2; D is unresolved. V was trimmed by 0 bases and J by 6 bases, leaving 8 bases between them. The CDR3 contains 13 residues. CDR3 loop: CASSLARHNGYTF. The CDR3 DNA sequence: TGTGCCAGCAGTTTAGCGCGACATAATGGCTACACCTTC.

The chain is built from TRBV5-6 and TRBJ1-5; 8 bases fit TRBD1. The CDR3 covers 14 residues. Per the germline V gene, CDR1 is SGHDT and CDR2 is YYEEEE. V was clipped by 4 bases and J by 3 bases; unmatched bases: 3. The CDR3 nucleotides read TGTGCCAGCAGCGAGACAGGGGACAATCAGCCCCAGCATTTT. Translating it yields CASSETGDNQPQHF. Filled out from reference TRBV5-6 and TRBJ1-5, the complete variable domain reads DAGVTQSPTHLIKTRGQQVTLRCSPKSGHDTVSWYQQALGQGPQFIFQYYEEEERQRGNFPDRFSGHQFPNYSSELNVNALLLGDSALYLCASSETGDNQPQHFGDGTRLSIL.

The CDR3 is CASSPGVAGVGEQYF. Written as DNA, the CDR3 is TGTGCCAGCAGCCCCGGGGTAGCGGGAGTCGGCGAGCAGTACTTC. The chain is built from TRBV7-2 and TRBJ2-7; 9 nucleotides line up with TRBD2. V shed 5 bases and J 6 bases; nucleotides not matched to a gene: 11. CDR1 is SGHTA, CDR2 FQGNSA, per germline. The CDR3 covers 15 residues.

The J gene is TRBJ1-5, the V gene TRBV19, with D perhaps TRBD1 (6 bases). The CDR3 contains 15 residues. Per germline, CDR1 LNHDA and CDR2 SQIVND (reference sequence). The V gene lost 1 base and the J gene lost 6 bases, with 13 bases spanning the gap. The DNA for the CDR3 is TGTGCCAGTAGTATAGCAGGGGAGAAGGGTCAGCCCCAGCATTTT. The encoded protein is CASSIAGEKGQPQHF.

The CDR3 DNA reads TGCAGCGTTGTCGTCGCAGGGGGGTACGAGCAGTACTTC. Residues: CSVVVAGGYEQYF. V usage is TRBV29-1 and J usage is TRBJ2-7; TRBD1 might be the D (7 bases). CDR1 is SQVTM, CDR2 ANQGSEA, per germline. Trimming shortened V by 4 bases and J by 4 bases, and 14 bases separated the two germline ends. The CDR3 length is 13 residues.